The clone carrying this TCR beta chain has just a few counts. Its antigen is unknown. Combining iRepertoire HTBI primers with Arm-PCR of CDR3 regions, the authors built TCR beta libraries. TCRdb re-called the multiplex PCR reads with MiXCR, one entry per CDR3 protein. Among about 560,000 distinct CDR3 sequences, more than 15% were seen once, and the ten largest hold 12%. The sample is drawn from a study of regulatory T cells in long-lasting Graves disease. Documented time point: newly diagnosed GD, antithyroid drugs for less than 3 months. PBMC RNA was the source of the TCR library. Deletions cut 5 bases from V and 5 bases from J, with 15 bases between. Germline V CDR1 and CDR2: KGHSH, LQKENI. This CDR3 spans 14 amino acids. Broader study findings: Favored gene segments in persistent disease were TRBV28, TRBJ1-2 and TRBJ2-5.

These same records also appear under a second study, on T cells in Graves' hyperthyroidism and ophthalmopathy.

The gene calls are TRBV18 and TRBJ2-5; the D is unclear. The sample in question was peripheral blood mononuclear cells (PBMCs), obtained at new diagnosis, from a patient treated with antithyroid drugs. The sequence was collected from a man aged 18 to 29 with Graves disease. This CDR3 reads CASSKPGGGETQYF. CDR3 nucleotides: TGTGCCAGCTCAAAGCCTGGCGGTGGGGAGACCCAGTACTTC.